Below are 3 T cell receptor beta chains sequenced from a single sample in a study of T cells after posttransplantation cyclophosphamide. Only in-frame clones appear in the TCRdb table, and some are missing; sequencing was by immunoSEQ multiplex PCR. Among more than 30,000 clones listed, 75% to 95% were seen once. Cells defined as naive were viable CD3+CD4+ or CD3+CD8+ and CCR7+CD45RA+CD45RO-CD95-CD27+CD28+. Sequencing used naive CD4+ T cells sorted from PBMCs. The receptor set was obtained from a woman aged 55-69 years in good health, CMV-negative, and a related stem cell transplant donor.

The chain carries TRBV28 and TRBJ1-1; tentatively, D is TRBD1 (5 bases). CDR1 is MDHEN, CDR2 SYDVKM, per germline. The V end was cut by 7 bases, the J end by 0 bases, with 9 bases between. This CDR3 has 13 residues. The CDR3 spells CASITRVNTEAFF. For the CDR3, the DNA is TGTGCCAGCATTACCAGGGTGAACACTGAAGCTTTCTTT. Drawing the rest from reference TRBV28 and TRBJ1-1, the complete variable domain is DVKVTQSSRYLVKRTGEKVFLECVQDMDHENMFWYRQDPGLGLRLIYFSYDVKMKEKGDIPEGYSVSREKKERFSLILESASTNQTSMYLCASITRVNTEAFFGQGTRLTVV.

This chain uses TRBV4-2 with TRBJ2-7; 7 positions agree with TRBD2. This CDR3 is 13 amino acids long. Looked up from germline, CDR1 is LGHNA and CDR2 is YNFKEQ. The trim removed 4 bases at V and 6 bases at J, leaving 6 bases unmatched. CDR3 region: CASSPREFGEQYF. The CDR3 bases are TGTGCCAGCAGCCCGCGGGAGTTTGGCGAGCAGTACTTC.

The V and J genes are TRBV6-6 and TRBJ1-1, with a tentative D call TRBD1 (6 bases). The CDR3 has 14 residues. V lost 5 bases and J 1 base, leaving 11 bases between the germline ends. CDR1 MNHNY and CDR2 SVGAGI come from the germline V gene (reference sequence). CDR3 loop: CASSTGHQNTEAFF. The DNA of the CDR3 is TGTGCCAGCAGTACGGGACATCAGAACACTGAAGCTTTCTTT.